Listed below are T cell receptor beta chains from one sample, sequenced in a study of T-cell reconstitution after alpha-beta-depleted transplantation in children. TCRdb analysed the PCR reads with MiXCR anew, one entry per CDR3 protein. The sample holds some 200,000 distinct CDR3 sequences; about 6.8% are singletons and the top ten take around 3.1%. The specimen was PBMCs from the stem cell graft donor, collected from the stem cell graft. The receptors shown here come from a human donor who donated a stem cell graft to a child with Wiskott-Aldrich syndrome. Both conserved end residues are part of each CDR3. The D gene is left open where the match is weak. The size field is filled for only some rows; it gives once, few, many or a size class.

v_gene,d_gene,j_gene,abundance,CDR3nt,CDR3aa
TRBV20-1,TRBD1,TRBJ2-2,many,TGCAGTGCTCCCGGGACAGTACGGACCGGGGAGCTGTTTTTT,CSAPGTVRTGELFF
TRBV24-1,TRBD2,TRBJ2-1,many,TGTGCCACCAGTGGTGGCGGGAGCTACAATGAGCAGTTCTTC,CATSGGGSYNEQFF
TRBV3-1,-,TRBJ2-1,many,TGTGCCAGCAGCCAAGCCGTTGCTAATGAGCAGTTCTTC,CASSQAVANEQFF
TRBV24-1,TRBD1,TRBJ2-1,many,TGTGCCACCAGTGAGATCGGACAGGGACACGGCAATGAGCAGTTCTTC,CATSEIGQGHGNEQFF
TRBV18,-,TRBJ2-1,many,TGTGCCAGCTCACCAGCTAGCGTACTACCCTACAATGAGCAGTTCTTC,CASSPASVLPYNEQFF
TRBV5-5,TRBD1,TRBJ2-5,-,TGTGCCAGCAGTTCCGGGACAGAAATTCACGAGACCCAGTACTTC,CASSSGTEIHETQYF
TRBV10-1,TRBD2,TRBJ2-3,many,TGCGCCAGCAGTGAGCACCCGGGACTAGCGGGAGTATCAGATACGCAGTATTTT,CASSEHPGLAGVSDTQYF
TRBV3-1,-,TRBJ1-1,many,TGTGCCAGCAGCTCCATTCCGGGGAACACTGAAGCTTTCTTT,CASSSIPGNTEAFF
TRBV5-1,-,TRBJ2-1,many,TGCGCCAGCAGCTTTCAGGGTAGTAGCGGCAATGAGCAGTTCTTC,CASSFQGSSGNEQFF
TRBV5-1,-,TRBJ2-7,-,TGCGCCAGCAGCGTAAATCAGCCTTACGAGCAGTACTTC,CASSVNQPYEQYF
TRBV29-1,-,TRBJ1-2,few,TGCAGCGTTGAACACGACCCTCTAAACTATGGCTACACCTTC,CSVEHDPLNYGYTF
TRBV5-4,TRBD2,TRBJ2-1,many,TGTGCCAGCAGCATCCCGGGACTAGCGGGGGGTAGTGAGCAGTTCTTC,CASSIPGLAGGSEQFF
TRBV28,-,TRBJ2-5,many,TGTGCCAGCAGTAGGGGGGGGGGAGAGACCCAGTACTTC,CASSRGGGETQYF
TRBV10-2,TRBD1,TRBJ2-7,many,TGCGCCAGCAGCCTTCGTAGGGGACAGGGAAGTTACGAGCAGTACTTC,CASSLRRGQGSYEQYF
TRBV29-1,-,TRBJ2-7,many,TGCAGCACTACCGGGACGGAGACTTCCTACGAGCAGTACTTC,CSTTGTETSYEQYF
TRBV5-6,-,TRBJ2-1,many,TGTGCCAGCAGCTCTAAACTTAAACAGACGACTGGTTACAATGAGCAGTTCTTC,CASSSKLKQTTGYNEQFF
TRBV7-2,TRBD2,TRBJ2-1,many,TGTGCCAGCAGCCCCGAGACTAGCATCCATGAGCAGTTCTTC,CASSPETSIHEQFF
TRBV19,-,TRBJ2-7,few,TGTGCCAGTAGCCTGGATTCTAACTACGAGCAGTACTTC,CASSLDSNYEQYF
TRBV20-1,-,TRBJ1-1,many,TGCAGTGCTAGGAAACAGGTTGAAGCTTTCTTT,CSARKQVEAFF
TRBV6-1,-,TRBJ2-6,few,TGTGCCAGCAGCCGGGACGGCGGGGCCTCCGGGGCCAACGTCCTGACTTTC,CASSRDGGASGANVLTF
TRBV20-1,TRBD2,TRBJ2-7,few,TGCAGTGCTACTCTACCTACTGGGACTAGCGGAATTTACGAGCAGTACTTC,CSATLPTGTSGIYEQYF
TRBV6-5,TRBD2,TRBJ2-5,many,TGTGCCACGAACGGACTAGCGTTAAAAGAGACCCAGTACTTC,CATNGLALKETQYF
TRBV7-8,-,TRBJ1-2,few,TGTGCCAGCAGCTTACAGGGAAGGCGTAATGGCTACACCTTC,CASSLQGRRNGYTF
TRBV5-7,-,TRBJ1-2,many,TGTGCCAGCAGCTGGGACGGGACTAACTATGGCTACACCTTC,CASSWDGTNYGYTF
TRBV5-1,TRBD2,TRBJ2-1,many,TGCGCCAGCAGCTTGGGTATGGCTAGCGGGATAAATGAGCAGTTCTTC,CASSLGMASGINEQFF
TRBV5-1,TRBD1,TRBJ2-2,many,TGCGCCAGCAGCCCTTTTTGGCAGGGGGCCACGAACACCGGGGAGCTGTTTTTT,CASSPFWQGATNTGELFF
TRBV7-2,-,TRBJ2-2,many,TGTGCCAGCAGCTTAGACCAGGGGCGCACCGGGGAGCTGTTTTTT,CASSLDQGRTGELFF
TRBV12-3/TRBV12-4,-,TRBJ1-2,many,TGTGCCAGCCTCCAAACAGACTCTTATGGCTACACCTTC,CASLQTDSYGYTF